Following are 10 T cell receptor beta chains from one sample sequenced in a study of blood T cell repertoires in COVID-19. The protocol was immunoSEQ multiplex PCR, while the TCRdb copy is restricted to in-frame clones and leaves out a portion. The sample has approximately 180,000 clones; 87% are singletons. The material sequenced was peripheral blood. These receptors came from a woman between 45 and 60 years old with acute or convalescent COVID-19.

In this sample, this clone turned up a few times. The chain is built from TRBV14 and TRBJ1-2, with a tentative D call TRBD1 (5 bases). With 0 bases removed from V and 3 bases from J, the gap between germline ends came to 11 bases. The CDR3 spans 15 residues. The germline gives CDR1 SGHDN, CDR2 FVKESK. The CDR3 DNA is TGTGCCAGCAGCCAAGATGCAGGGAGGGACTATGGCTACACCTTC. It yields the protein CASSQDAGRDYGYTF. Supplemented by reference TRBV14 and TRBJ1-2, the full variable domain reads EAGVTQFPSHSVIEKGQTVTLRCDPISGHDNLYWYRRVMGKEIKFLLHFVKESKQDESGMPNNRFLAERTGGTYSTLKVQPAELEDSGVYFCASSQDAGRDYGYTFGSGTRLTVV.

The rearrangement links TRBV24-1 to TRBJ2-2; TRBD1 matches 7 bases. Per germline, CDR1 KGHDR and CDR2 SFDVKD. V lost 4 bases to trimming and J lost 5 bases; unmatched junction nucleotides: 9. CDR3 size: 16 residues. The CDR3, as DNA: TGTGCCACCAGTGACCCGTCGACAGGGTGGACCGGGGAGCTGTTTTTT. It yields the protein CATSDPSTGWTGELFF.

This chain joins TRBV12-5 and TRBJ2-7; tentative D call: TRBD2 (5 bases). CDR3 size: 13 residues. The ends were cut back, 7 bases at V and 0 bases at J, with 10 bases in the middle. The germline V gene encodes CDR1 LGHNT and CDR2 FRNRAP. CDR3 residues: CASAPGFSYEQYF. The DNA for the CDR3 is TGTGCTAGTGCCCCGGGATTCTCCTACGAGCAGTACTTC.

The chain carries TRBV6-2 or TRBV6-3 and TRBJ2-5; 7 bases line up with TRBD2. The V and J ends lost 2 bases and 4 bases, in that order; junction bases with no gene match: 13. CDR3 length: 17 residues. Germline CDR1 MNHEY, CDR2 SVGEGT. Here the CDR3 DNA reads TGTGCCAGCAGTTACCCAACTAGCGCCAATCCAAGAGAGACCCAGTACTTC. It specifies CASSYPTSANPRETQYF.

V gene TRBV19 combines with J gene TRBJ2-3; 7 nucleotides align to TRBD2. With 9 bases clipped from V and 1 base from J, the junction kept 10 bases outside the gene matches. The CDR3 has 15 amino acids. Germline loops: CDR1 LNHDA, CDR2 SQIVND (reference sequence). The CDR3 DNA reads as TGTGCCAGCAAAGAGGGAGGGAGAGGCACAGATACGCAGTATTTT. It is translated as CASKEGGRGTDTQYF.

The CDR3 loop reads CASRARDSYYGYTF. Written as DNA, the CDR3 is TGTGCCAGTAGGGCTCGTGACAGCTACTATGGCTACACCTTC. V is TRBV19 and J is TRBJ1-2; D is possibly TRBD1 (5 bases). V was clipped by 6 bases and J by 3 bases, with 14 bases between them. CDR1 LNHDA and CDR2 SQIVND come from the germline V gene (reference sequence). This CDR3 comprises 14 residues.

This clone was detected only once. The chain uses TRBV12-3 or TRBV12-4 and TRBJ1-1; no definite D call. This CDR3 has 11 amino acids. With 5 bases removed from V and 4 bases from J, the gap between germline ends came to 5 bases. The CDR3 DNA is TGTGCCAGCAGTCATAGCACTGAAGCTTTCTTT. It is translated as CASSHSTEAFF.

The chain uses TRBV6-6 and TRBJ1-6; TRBD1 aligns across 8 bases. The V segment lost 7 bases and the J segment 7 bases; nucleotides outside the gene matches: 9. Germline CDR1 reads MNHNY; CDR2 reads SVGAGI (reference sequence). This CDR3 is 15 amino acids long. The CDR3 reads CASTPVGQGNSPLHF. CDR3 sequence (DNA): TGTGCCAGCACCCCAGTCGGACAGGGAAATTCACCCCTCCACTTT.

This chain joins TRBV6-5 and TRBJ2-5, with 7 bases fitting TRBD2. The CDR3 has 15 residues. Germline CDR1 MNHEY, CDR2 SVGAGI. V dropped 4 bases and J dropped 5; count of bases not matched to a gene: 10. The CDR3 region is CASSSGPGGGETQYF. For the CDR3, the DNA is TGTGCCAGCAGTTCAGGACCGGGAGGAGGGGAGACCCAGTACTTC.

The V gene is TRBV23-1, the J gene TRBJ1-2, with 9 nucleotides matching TRBD1. TRBV23-1 is noted as an ORF with a role that remains uncertain. The CDR3 length is 17 residues. The V gene end was trimmed by 6 bases and the J gene end by 7 bases; junction bases not matched to a gene: 18. This CDR3 reads CASSPGETGTGWAGYTF. The CDR3 coding sequence is TGCGCCAGCAGCCCGGGTGAAACCGGGACAGGGTGGGCTGGCTACACCTTC.